The entry below describes one T cell receptor beta chain. These data belong to a study of blood T cell repertoires in COVID-19. Original data processing: Estimated nucleated cell counts came from reference gene primer amplification. TCRdb keeps only in-frame clones here, not all; method: immunoSEQ multiplex PCR. Clone size and the V and J calls come from that table; the DNA yielded D and trimming. The data contain 55,000 to 75,000 clones, roughly 88% of them singletons. V lost 4 bases, J lost 7 bases, and 10 bases lay in between. Per the germline V gene, CDR1 is SEHNR and CDR2 is FQNEAQ (reference sequence). The CDR3 spans 13 residues.

The chain is built from TRBV7-9 and TRBJ2-2; a possible D gene is TRBD1 (6 bases). Sequenced sample: peripheral blood. The TCR was taken from a human donor in a cohort sampled during active COVID-19. The CDR3 is CASSSGQRGELFF. The CDR3 DNA reads as TGTGCCAGCAGCTCTGGACAGCGCGGGGAGCTGTTTTTT.